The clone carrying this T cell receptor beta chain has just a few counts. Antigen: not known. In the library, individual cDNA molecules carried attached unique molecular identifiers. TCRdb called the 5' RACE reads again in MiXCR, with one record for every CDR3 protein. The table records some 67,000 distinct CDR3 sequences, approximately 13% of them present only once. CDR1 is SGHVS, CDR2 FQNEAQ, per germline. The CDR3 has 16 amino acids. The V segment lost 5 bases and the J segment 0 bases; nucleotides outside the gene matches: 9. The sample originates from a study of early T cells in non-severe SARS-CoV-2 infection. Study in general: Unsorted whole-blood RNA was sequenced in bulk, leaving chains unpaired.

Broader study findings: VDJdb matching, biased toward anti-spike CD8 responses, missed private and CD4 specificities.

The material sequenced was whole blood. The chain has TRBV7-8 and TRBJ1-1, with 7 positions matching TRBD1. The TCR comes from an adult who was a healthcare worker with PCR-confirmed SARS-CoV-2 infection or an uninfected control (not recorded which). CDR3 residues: CASSQRTGRLNTEAFF. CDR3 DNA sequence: TGTGCCAGCAGCCAAAGGACAGGACGCTTGAACACTGAAGCTTTCTTT.